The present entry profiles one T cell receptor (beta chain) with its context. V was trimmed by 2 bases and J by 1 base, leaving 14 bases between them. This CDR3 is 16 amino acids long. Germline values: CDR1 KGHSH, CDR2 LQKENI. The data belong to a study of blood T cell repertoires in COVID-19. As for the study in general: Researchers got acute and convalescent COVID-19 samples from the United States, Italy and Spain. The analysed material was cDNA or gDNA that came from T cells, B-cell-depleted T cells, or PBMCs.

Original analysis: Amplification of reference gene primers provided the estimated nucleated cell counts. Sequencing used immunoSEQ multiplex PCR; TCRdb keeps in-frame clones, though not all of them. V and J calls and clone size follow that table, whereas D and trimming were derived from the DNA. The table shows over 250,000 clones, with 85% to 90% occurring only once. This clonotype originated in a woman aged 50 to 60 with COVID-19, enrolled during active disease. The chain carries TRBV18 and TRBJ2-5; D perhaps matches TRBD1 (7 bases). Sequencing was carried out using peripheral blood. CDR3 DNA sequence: TGTGCCAGCTCACCAACGCAGGGGGGCGGCCAAGAGACCCAGTACTTC. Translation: CASSPTQGGGQETQYF.